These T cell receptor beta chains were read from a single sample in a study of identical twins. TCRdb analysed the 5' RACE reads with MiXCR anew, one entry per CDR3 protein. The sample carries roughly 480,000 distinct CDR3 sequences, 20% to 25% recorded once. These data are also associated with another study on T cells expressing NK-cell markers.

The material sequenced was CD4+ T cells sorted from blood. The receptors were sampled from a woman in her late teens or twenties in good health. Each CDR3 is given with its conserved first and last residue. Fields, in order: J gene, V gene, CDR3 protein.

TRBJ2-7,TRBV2,CASSGDPSSYEQYF
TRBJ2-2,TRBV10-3,CAINPQRDAGELFF
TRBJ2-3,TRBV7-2,CASSQGPFSTDTQYF
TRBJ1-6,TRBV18,CASSPPGTSGANSPLHF
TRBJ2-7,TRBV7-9,CASSRGQGTYEQYF
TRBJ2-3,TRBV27,CASSLSGGYGTDTQYF
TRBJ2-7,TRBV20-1,CSASVGGNTYEQYF
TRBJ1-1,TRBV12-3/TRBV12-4,CASTETANTEAFF
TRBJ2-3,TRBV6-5,CASRGNADTQYF
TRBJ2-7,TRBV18,CASSPIGTSPEQYF
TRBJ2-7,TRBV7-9,CASSWDRAYEQYF
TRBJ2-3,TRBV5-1,CASSPGQPMNTQYF
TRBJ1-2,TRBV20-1,CSARQGWDGYTF
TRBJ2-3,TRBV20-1,CSAYTTSGRAGDTQYF
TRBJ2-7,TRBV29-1,CSVFYRDEQYF
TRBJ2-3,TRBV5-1,CASSLELAGDTDTQYF
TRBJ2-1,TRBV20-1,CSARDPSGGDEQFF
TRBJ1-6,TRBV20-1,CSAKYGQLYNSPLHF
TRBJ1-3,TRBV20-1,CSAREITGASGNTIYF
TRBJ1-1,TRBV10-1,CASSGEVTEAFF
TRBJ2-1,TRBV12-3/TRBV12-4,CASRPFGGPYNEQFF
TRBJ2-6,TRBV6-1,CASSRLMSGANVLTF
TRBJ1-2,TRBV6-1,CASSGAGGPYGYTF
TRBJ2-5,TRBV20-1,CSARGLIGTSGRRVGETQYF
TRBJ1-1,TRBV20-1,CSASQGANTEAFF
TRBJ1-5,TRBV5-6,CASSLGPINQPQHF
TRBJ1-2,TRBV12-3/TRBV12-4,CASSLDIWYGYTF
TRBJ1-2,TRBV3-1,CASSHYTAGGYTF
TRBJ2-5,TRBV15,CATSRDRAGREETQYF
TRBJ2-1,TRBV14,CASSFLSGSPYNEQFF
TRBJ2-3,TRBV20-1,CSAIGLAGGSDTQYF
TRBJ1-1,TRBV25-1,CASSEARYTEAFF
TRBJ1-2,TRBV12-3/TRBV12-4,CASSYMDRGIGNYGYTF
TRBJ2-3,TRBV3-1,CASSHPADTQYF
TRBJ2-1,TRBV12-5,CASGLRLAGEGNEQFF
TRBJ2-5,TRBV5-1,CASGLAGERRETQYF
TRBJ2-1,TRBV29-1,CSVKGLRDKWVDEQFF
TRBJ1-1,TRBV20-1,CSARAAVAFRGEAFF
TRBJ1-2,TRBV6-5,CASSYSGSGNYGYTF
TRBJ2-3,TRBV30,CAWSVLHGQGGKSDTQYF
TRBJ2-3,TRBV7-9,CASSWGTTTDTQYF
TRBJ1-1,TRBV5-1,CASSLVDSNTEAFF
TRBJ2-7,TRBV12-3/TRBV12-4,CASSPLAGNSYEQYF
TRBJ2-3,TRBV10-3,CATRGTTTDTQYF
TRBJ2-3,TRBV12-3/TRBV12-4,CASSRSTGGLVLDTQYF
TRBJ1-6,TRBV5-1,CASSQGRDSPLHF
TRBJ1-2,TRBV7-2,CASRLGPLTTNYGYTF
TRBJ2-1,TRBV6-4,CASSDRDRGRNEQFF
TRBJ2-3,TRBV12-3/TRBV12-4,CASSPGADTDTQYF
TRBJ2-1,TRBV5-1,CASSLERGSYNEQFF
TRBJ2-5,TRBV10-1,CASTSPKGIQETQYF
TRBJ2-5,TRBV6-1,CASTSLRVLSETQYF
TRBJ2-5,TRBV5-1,CASSLGTPSKETQYF
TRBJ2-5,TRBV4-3,CASSHVISGRTETQYF
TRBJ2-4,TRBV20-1,CSAPAGFRLRNIQYF
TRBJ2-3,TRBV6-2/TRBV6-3,CASSYMRVGGTQYF